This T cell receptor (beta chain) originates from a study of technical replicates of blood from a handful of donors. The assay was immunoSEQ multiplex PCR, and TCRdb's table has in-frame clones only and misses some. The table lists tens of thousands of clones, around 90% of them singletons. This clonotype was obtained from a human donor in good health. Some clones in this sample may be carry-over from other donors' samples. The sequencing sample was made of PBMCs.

CDR3 protein: CASSGTSGRNAEQYF. The DNA of the CDR3 is TGTGCCAGCAGCGGGACCAGCGGGAGGAATGCCGAGCAGTACTTC. This rearrangement joins TRBV7-2 to TRBJ2-7, with TRBD2 matching 9 bases. V shed 5 bases, J shed 6 bases, and the junction held 11 bases outside the gene matches. CDR3 length equals 15 residues. Germline CDR1 is SGHTA and CDR2 is FQGNSA.